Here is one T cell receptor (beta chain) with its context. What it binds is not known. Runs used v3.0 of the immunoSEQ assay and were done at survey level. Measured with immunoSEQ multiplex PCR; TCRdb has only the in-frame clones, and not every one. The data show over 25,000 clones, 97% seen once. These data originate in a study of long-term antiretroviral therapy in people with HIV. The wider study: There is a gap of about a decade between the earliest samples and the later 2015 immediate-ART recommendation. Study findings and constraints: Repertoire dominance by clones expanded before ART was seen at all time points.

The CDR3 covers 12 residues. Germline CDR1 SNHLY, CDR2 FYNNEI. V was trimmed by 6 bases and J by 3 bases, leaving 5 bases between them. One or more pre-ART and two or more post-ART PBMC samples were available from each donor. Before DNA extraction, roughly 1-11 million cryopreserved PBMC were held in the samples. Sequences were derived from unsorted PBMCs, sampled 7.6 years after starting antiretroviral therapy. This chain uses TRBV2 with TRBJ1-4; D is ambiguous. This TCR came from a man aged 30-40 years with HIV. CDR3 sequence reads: CASRGSNEKLFF. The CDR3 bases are TGTGCCAGCAGGGGTTCTAATGAAAAACTGTTTTTT.